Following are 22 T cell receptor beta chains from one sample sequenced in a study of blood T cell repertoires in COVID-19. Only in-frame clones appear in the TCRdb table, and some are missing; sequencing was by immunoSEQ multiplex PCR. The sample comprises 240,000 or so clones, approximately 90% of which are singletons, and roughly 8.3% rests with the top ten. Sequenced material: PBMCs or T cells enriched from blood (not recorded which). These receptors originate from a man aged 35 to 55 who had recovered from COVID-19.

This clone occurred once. CDR3 sequence: CASSPAVPDTQYF. The CDR3 DNA reads TGTGCCAGCAGTCCCGCGGTTCCAGATACGCAGTATTTT. This chain uses TRBV27 with TRBJ2-3, with no clear D. Germline V gene lookup returns CDR1 MNHEY and CDR2 SMNVEV (reference sequence). This CDR3 contains 13 residues. With 5 bases removed from V and 4 bases from J, the gap between germline ends came to 10 bases.

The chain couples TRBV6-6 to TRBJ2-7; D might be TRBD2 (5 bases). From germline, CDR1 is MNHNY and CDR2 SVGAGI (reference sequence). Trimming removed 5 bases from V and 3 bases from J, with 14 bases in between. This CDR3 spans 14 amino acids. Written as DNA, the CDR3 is TGTGCCAGCAGTCCGGTTGGCGGGCACTACGAGCAGTACTTC. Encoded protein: CASSPVGGHYEQYF.

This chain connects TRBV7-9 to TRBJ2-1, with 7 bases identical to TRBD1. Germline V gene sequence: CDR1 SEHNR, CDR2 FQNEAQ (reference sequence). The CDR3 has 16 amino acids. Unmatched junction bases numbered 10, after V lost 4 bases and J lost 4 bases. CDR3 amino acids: CASSSTGQERYNEQFF. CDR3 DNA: TGTGCCAGCAGCTCAACTGGACAGGAGAGGTACAATGAGCAGTTCTTC.

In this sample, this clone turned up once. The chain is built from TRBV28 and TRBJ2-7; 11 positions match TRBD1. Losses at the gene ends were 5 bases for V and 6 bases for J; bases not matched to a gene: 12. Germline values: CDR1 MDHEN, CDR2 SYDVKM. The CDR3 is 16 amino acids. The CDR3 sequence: CASSIIRDRGFSEQYF. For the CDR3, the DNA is TGTGCCAGCAGTATTATAAGGGACAGGGGGTTTAGCGAGCAGTACTTC.

DNA of the CDR3: TGTGCCAGCAGCTCCTTGGAGGGCTACGAGCAGTACTTC. Its protein is CASSSLEGYEQYF. The chain uses TRBV5-4 and TRBJ2-7; maybe TRBD2 (6 bases). This CDR3 has 13 amino acids. The germline V and J ends were trimmed by 3 bases and 3 bases, with 10 bases remaining between them. Germline CDR1 and CDR2: SGHNT and YYREEE (reference sequence).

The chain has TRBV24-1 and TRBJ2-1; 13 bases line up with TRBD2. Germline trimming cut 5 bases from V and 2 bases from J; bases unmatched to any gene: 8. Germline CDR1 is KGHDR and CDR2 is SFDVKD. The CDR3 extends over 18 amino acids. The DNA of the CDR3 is TGTGCCACCAGTGGGGTAACTAGCGGGAGGGGAACCTACAATGAGCAGTTCTTC. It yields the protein CATSGVTSGRGTYNEQFF.

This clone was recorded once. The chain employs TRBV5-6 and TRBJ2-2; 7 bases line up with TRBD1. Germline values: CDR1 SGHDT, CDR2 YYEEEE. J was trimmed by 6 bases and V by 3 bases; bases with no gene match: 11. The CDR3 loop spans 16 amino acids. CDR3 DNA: TGTGCCAGCAGCTGGATAGACAGGGTGGAGTCCGGGGAGCTGTTTTTT. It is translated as CASSWIDRVESGELFF.

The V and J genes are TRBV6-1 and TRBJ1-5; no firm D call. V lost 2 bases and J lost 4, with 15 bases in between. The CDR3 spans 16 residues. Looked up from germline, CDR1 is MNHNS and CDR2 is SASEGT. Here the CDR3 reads CASSEMLSSGNQPQHF. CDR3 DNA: TGTGCCAGCAGTGAAATGCTTAGTAGTGGTAATCAGCCCCAGCATTTT.

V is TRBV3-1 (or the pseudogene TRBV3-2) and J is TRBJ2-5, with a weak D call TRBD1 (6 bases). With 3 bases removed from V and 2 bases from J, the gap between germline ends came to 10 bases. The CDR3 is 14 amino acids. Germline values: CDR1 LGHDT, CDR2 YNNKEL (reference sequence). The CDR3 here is CASSQSTGQETQYF. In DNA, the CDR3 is TGTGCCAGCAGCCAGTCGACAGGTCAAGAGACCCAGTACTTC.

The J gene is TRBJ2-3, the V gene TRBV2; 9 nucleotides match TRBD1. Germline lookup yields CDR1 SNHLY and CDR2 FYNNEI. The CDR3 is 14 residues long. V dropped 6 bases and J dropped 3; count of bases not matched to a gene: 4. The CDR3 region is CASSKQGATDTQYF. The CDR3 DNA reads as TGTGCCAGCAGCAAACAGGGGGCGACAGATACGCAGTATTTT. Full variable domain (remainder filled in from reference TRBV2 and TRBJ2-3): EPEVTQTPSHQVTQMGQEVILRCVPISNHLYFYWYRQILGQKVEFLVSFYNNEISEKSEIFDDQFSVERPDGSNFTLKIRSTKLEDSAMYFCASSKQGATDTQYFGPGTRLTVL.

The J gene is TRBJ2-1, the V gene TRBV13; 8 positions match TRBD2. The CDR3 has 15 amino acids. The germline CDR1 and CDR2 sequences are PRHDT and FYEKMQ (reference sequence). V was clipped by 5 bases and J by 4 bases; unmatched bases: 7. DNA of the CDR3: TGTGCCAGCAGCCCACTAGCGGAGGGGTACAATGAGCAGTTCTTC. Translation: CASSPLAEGYNEQFF.

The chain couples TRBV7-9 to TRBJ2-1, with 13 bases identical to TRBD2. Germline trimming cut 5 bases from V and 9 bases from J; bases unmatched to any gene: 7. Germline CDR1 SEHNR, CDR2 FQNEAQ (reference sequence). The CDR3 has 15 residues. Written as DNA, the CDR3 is TGTGCCAGCAGCCAACTAGCGGGAGGGCCCGCTGAGCAGTTCTTC. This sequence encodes CASSQLAGGPAEQFF.

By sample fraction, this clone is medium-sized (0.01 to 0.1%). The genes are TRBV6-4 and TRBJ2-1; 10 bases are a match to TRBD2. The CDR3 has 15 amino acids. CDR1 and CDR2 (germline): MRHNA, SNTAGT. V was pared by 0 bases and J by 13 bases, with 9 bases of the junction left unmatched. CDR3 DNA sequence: TGTGCCAGCAGTGACTCTTCCAGCGGGGGGGCTCCCCAGTTCTTC. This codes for CASSDSSSGGAPQFF.

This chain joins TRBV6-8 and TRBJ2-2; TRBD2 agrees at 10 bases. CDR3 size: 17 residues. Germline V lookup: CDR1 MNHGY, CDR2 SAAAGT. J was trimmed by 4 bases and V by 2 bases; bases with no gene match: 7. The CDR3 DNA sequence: TGTGCCAGCAGTTACCCAAGCGGGAGGGCCTTCACCGGGGAGCTGTTTTTT. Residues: CASSYPSGRAFTGELFF.

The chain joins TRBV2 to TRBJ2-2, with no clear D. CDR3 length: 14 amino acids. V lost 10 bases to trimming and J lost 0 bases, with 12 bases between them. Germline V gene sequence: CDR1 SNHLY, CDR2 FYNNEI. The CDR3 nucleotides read TGTGCCACCAAGACTGATACGAACACCGGGGAGCTGTTTTTT. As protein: CATKTDTNTGELFF.

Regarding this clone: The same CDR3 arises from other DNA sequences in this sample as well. The CDR3 sequence is CASSLMGGTAYEQYF. DNA of the CDR3: TGTGCCAGCAGCTTAATGGGGGGGACCGCCTACGAGCAGTACTTC. The V call is TRBV7-3, the J call TRBJ2-7; 7 positions agree with TRBD2. Germline V gene data show CDR1 as SGHTA and CDR2 as FQGTGA. V lost 1 base to trimming and J lost 2 bases; unmatched junction nucleotides: 5. The CDR3 spans 15 residues.

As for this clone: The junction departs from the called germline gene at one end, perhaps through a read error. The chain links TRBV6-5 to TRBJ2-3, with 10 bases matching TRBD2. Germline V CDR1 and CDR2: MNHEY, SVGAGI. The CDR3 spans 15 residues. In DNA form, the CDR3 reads TGCGACCGGGGGTCTAGCGGGAGTTTTCGGGATACGCAGTATTTT. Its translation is CDRGSSGSFRDTQYF.

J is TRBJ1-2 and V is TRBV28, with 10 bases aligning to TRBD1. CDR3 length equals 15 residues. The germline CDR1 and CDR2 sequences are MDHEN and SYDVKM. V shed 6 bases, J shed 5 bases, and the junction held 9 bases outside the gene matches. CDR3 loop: CASRTTGTGVYGYTF. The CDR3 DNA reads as TGTGCCAGCAGGACTACCGGGACAGGGGTGTATGGCTACACCTTC.

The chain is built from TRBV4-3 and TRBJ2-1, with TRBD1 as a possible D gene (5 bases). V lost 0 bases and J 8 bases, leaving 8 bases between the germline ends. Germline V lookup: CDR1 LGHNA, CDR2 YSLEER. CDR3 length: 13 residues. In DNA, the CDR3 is TGCGCCAGCAGCCAAGATCGCAGGGATGAGCAGTTCTTC. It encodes CASSQDRRDEQFF.

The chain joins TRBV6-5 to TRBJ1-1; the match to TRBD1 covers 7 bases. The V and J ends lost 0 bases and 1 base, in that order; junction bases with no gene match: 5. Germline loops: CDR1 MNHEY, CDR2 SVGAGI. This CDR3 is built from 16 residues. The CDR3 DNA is TGTGCCAGCAGTTACTCCGGGTACAGGGGGAACACTGAAGCTTTCTTT. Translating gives CASSYSGYRGNTEAFF.

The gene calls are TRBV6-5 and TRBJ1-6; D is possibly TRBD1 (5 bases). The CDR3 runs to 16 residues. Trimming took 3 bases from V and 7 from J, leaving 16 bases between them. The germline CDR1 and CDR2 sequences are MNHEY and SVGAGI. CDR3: CASSYHTDRPNSPLHF. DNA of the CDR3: TGTGCCAGCAGTTATCACACCGACAGACCAAATTCACCCCTCCACTTT.

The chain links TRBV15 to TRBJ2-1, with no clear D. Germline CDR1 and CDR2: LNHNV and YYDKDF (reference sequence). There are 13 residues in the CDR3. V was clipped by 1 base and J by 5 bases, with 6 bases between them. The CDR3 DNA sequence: TGTGCCACCAGCAGAGGCGCAAACAATGAGCAGTTCTTC. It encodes CATSRGANNEQFF.